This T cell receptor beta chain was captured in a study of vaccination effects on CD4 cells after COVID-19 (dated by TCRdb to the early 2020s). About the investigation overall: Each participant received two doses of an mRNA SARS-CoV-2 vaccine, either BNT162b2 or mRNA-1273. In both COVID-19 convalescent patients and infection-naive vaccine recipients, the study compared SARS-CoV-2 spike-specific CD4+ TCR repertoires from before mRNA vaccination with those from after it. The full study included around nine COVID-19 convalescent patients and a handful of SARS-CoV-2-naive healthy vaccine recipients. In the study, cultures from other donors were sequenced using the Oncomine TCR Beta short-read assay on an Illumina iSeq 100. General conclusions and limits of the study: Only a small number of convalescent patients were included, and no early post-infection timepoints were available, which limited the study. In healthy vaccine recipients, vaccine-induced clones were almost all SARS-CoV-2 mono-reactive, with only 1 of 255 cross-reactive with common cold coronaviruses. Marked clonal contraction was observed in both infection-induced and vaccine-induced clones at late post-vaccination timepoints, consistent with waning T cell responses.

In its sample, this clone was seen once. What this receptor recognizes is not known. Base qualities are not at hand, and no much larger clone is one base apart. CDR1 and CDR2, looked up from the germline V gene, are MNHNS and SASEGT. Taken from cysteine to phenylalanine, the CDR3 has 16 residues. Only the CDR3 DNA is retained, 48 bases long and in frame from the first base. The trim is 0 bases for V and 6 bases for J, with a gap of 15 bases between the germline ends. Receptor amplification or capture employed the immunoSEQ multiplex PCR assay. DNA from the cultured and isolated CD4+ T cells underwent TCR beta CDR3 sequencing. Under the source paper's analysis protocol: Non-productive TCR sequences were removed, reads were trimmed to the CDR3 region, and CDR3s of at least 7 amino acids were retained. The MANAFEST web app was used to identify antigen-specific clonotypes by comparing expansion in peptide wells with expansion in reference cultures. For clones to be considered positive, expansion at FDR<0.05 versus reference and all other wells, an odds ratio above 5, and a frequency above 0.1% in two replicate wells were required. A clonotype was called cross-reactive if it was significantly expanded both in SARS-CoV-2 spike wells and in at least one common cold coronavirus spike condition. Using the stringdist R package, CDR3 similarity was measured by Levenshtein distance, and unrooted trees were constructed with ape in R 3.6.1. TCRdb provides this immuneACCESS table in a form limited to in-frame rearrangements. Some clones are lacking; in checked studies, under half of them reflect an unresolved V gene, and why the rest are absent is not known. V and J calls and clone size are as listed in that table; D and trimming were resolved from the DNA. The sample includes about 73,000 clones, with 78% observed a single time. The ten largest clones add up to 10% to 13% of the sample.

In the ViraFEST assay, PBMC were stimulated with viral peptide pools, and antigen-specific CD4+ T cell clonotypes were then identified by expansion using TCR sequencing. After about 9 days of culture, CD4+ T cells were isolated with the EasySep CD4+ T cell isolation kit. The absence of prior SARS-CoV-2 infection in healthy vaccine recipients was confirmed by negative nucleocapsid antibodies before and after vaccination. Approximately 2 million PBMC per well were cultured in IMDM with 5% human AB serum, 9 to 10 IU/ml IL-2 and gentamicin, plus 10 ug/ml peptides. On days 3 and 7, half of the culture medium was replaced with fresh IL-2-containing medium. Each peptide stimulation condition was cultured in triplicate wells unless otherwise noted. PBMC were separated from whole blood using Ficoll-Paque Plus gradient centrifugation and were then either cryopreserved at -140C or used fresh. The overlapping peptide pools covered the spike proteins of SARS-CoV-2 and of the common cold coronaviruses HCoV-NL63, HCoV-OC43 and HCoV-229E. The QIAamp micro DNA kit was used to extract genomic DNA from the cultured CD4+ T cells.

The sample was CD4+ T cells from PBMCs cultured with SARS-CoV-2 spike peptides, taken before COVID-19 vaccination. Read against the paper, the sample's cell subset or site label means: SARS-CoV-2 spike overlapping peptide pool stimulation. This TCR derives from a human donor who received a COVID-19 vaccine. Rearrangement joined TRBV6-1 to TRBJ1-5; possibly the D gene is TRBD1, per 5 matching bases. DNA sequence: TGTGCCAGCAGTGAAGCGCTGGGGCAGGCCAGTCAGCCCCAGCATTTT. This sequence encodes CASSEALGQASQPQHF.